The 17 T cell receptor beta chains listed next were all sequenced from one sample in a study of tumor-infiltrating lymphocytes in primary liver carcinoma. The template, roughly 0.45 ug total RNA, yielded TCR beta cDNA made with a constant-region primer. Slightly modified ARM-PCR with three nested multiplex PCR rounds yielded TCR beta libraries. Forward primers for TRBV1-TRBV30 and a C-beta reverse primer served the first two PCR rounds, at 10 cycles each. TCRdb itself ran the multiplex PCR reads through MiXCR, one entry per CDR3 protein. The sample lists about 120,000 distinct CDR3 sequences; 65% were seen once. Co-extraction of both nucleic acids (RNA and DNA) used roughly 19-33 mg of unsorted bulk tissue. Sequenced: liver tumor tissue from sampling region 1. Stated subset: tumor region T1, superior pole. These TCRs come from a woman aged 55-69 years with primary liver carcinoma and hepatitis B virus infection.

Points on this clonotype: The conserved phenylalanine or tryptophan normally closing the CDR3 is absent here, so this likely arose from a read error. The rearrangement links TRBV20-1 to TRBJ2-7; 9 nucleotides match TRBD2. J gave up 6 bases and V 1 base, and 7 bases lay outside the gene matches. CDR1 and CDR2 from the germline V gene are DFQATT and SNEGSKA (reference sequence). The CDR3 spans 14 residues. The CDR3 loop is CSARAPSGTFEQYL. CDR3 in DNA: TGCAGTGCTAGAGCCCCTAGCGGGACGTTCGAGCAGTACTTG.

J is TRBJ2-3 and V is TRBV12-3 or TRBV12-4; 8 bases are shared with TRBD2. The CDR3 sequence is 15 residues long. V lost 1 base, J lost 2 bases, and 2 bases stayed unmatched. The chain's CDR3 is CASSLVAGYTDTQYF. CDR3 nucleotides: TGTGCCAGCAGTTTAGTAGCGGGGTACACAGATACGCAGTATTTT.

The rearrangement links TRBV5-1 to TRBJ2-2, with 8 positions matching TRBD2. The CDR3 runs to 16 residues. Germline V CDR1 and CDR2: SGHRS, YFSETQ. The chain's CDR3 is CTNSFRAGVGPGELFF. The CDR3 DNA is TGCACCAACAGCTTTAGAGCGGGAGTCGGTCCCGGGGAGCTGTTTTTT.

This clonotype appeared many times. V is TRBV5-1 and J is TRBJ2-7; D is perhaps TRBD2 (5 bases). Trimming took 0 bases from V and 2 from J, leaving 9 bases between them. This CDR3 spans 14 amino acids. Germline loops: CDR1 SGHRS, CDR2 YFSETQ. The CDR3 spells CASSLAGFPYEQYF. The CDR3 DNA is TGCGCCAGCAGCTTGGCGGGGTTCCCCTACGAGCAGTACTTC.

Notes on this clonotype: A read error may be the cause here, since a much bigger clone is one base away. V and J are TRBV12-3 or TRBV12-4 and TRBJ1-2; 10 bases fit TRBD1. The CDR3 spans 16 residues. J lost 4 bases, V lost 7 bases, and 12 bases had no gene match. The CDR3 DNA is TGTGCCAGCATGGGGACAGGGGACGCCGTGAGCTATGGCTACACCTTC. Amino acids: CASMGTGDAVSYGYTF.

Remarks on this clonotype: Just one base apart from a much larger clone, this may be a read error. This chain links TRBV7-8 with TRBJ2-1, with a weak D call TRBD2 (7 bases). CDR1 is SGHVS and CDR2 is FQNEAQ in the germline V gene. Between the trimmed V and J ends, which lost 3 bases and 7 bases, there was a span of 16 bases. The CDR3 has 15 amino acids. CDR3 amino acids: CASSFWTRGGNEQFF. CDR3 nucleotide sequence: TGTGCCAGCAGCTTCTGGACTAGGGGGGGTAATGAGCAGTTCTTC.

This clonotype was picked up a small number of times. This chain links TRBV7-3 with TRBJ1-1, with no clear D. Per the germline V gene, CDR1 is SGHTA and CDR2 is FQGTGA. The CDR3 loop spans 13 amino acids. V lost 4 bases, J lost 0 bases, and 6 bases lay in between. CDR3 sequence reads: CASSSQMNTEAFF. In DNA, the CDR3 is TGTGCCAGCAGCTCCCAGATGAACACTGAAGCTTTCTTT.

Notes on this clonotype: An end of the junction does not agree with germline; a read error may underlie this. The CDR3 region has the DNA TGTGCCAGCAGCACCCTTCTAGCCAGCTCCTATAATGGGCAGTTCTTC. Amino acid sequence: CASSTLLASSYNGQFF. The chain is built from TRBV11-2 and TRBJ2-1; maybe TRBD2 (5 bases). This CDR3 is 16 amino acids long. Germline values: CDR1 SGHAT, CDR2 FQNNGV.

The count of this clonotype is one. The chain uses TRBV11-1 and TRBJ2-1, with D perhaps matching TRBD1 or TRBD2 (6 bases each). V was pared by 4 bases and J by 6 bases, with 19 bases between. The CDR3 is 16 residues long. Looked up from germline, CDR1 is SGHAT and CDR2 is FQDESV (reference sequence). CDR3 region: CASSSGRGALGNEQFF. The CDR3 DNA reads TGTGCCAGCAGCTCGGGTAGGGGGGCGCTTGGCAATGAGCAGTTCTTC.

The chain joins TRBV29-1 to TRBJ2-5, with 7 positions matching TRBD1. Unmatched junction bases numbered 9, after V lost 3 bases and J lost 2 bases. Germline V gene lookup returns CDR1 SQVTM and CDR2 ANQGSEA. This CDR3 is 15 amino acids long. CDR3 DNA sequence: TGCAGCGTTGATGGGGAAACAGGGGCACAAGAGACCCAGTACTTC. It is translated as CSVDGETGAQETQYF.

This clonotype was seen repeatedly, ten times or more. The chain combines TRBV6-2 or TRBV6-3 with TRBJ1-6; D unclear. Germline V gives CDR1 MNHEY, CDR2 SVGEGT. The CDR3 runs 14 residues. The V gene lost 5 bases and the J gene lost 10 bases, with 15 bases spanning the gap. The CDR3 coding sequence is TGTGCCAGCAGTACCTACGGGTCACGATCACCCCTCCACTTT. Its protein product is CASSTYGSRSPLHF.

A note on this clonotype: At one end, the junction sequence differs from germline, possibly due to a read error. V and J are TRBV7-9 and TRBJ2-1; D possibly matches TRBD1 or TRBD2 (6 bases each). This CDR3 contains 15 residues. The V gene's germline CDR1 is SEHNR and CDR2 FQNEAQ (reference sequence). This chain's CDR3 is CASSLEGGPYNEQFF. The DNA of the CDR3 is TGTGCTAGCAGCTTAGAGGGGGGACCCTACAATGAGCAGTTCTTC.

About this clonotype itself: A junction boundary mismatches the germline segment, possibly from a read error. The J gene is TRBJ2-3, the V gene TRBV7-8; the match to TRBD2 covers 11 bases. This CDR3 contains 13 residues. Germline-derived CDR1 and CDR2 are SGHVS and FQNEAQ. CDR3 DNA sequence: TGTACCAGCAGCATATCGCCGGGACTAGCGGCGTATTTT. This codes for CTSSISPGLAAYF.

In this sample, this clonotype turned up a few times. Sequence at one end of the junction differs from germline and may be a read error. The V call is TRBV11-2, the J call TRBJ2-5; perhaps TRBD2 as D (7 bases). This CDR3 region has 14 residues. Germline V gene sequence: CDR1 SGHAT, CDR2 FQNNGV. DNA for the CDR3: TGTGCCAGCGGCTTAGCAGGGGAGGGAGAGGCCCAGTACTTC. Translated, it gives CASGLAGEGEAQYF.

The CDR3 reads CASSFDRVDYTF. The DNA of the CDR3 is TGTGCCAGCAGCTTCGACAGGGTCGACTACACCTTC. This chain joins TRBV7-9 and TRBJ1-2; 7 bases align to TRBD1. V shed 3 bases and J 10 bases; nucleotides not matched to a gene: 5. CDR3 length: 12 amino acids. Germline-derived CDR1 and CDR2 are SEHNR and FQNEAQ (reference sequence).

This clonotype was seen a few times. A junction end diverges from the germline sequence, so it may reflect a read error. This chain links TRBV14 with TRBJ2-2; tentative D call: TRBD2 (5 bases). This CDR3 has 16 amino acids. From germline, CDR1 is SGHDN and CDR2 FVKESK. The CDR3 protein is CASSQVSVLNTGEPFF. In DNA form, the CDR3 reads TGTGCCAGCAGCCAAGTTTCGGTATTGAACACCGGGGAGCCGTTTTTT.

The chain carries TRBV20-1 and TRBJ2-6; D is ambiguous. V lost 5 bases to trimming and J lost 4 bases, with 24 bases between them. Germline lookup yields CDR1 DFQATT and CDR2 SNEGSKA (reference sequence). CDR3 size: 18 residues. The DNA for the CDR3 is TGCAGTGCTGCCCCTTTCTTTAACGGGTCCTCAGGGGCCAACGTCCTGACTTTC. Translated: CSAAPFFNGSSGANVLTF.